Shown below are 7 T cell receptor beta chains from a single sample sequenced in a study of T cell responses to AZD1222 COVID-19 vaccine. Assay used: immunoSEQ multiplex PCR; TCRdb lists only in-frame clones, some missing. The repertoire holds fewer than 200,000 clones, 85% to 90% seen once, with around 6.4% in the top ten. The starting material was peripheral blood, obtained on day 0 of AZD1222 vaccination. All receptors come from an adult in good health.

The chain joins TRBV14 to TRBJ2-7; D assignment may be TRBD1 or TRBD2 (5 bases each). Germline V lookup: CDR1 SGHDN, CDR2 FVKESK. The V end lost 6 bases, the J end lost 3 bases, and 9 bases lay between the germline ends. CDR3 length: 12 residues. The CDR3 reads CASSRGRYEQYF. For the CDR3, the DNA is TGTGCCAGCAGTCGGGGCCGCTACGAGCAGTACTTC.

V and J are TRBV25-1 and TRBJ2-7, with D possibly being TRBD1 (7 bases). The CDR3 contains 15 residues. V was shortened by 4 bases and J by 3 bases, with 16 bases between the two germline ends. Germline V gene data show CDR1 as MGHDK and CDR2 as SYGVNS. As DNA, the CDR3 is TGTGCCAGCAGTGGATCGACAGGGAGGAACTACGAGCAGTACTTC. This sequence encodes CASSGSTGRNYEQYF.

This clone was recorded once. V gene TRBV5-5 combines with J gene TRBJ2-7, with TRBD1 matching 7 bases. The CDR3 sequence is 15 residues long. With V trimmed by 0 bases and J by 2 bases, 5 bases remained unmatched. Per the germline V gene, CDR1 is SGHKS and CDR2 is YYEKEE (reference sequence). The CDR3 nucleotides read TGTGCCAGCAGCTTGGAGGGGACAGTTACCTACGAGCAGTACTTC. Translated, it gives CASSLEGTVTYEQYF. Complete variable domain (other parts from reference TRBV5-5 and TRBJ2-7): DAGVTQSPTHLIKTRGQQVTLRCSPISGHKSVSWYQQVLGQGPQFIFQYYEKEERGRGNFPDRFSARQFPNYSSELNVNALLLGDSALYLCASSLEGTVTYEQYFGPGTRLTVT.

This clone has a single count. CDR3 in DNA: TGTGCCAGCAGCTTAATGGGCAGCGGAGGCAATCAGCCCCAGCATTTT. It specifies CASSLMGSGGNQPQHF. The chain uses TRBV7-2 and TRBJ1-5, with D hard to call. Germline lookup yields CDR1 SGHTA and CDR2 FQGNSA. The CDR3 is 16 amino acids. Trimming cost V 2 bases and J 2 bases, with 13 bases left between them. The full variable domain, with the rest looked up from reference TRBV7-2 and TRBJ1-5, is GAGVSQSPSNKVTEKGKDVELRCDPISGHTALYWYRQSLGQGLEFLIYFQGNSAPDKSGLPSDRFSAERTGGSVSTLTIQRTQQEDSAVYLCASSLMGSGGNQPQHFGDGTRLSIL.

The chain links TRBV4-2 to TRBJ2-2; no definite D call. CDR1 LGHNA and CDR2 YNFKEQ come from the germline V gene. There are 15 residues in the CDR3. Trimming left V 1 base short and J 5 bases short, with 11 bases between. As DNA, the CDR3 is TGTGCCAGCAGCCAAGTAGCAATAGGGACCGGGGAGCTGTTTTTT. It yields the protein CASSQVAIGTGELFF.

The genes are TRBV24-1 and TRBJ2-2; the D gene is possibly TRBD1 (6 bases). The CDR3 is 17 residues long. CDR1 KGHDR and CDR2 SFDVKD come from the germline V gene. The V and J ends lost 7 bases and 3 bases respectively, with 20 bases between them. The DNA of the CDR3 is TGTGCCACCAGAGCAGGGGCGCAACCTTCGGACACCGGGGAGCTGTTTTTT. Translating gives CATRAGAQPSDTGELFF.

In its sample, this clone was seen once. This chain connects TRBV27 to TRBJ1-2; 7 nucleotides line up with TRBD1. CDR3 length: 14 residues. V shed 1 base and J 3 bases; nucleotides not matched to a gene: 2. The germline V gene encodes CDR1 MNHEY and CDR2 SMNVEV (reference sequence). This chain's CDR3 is CASSLFGTDYGYTF. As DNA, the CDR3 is TGTGCCAGCAGTTTATTCGGGACAGACTATGGCTACACCTTC.